The 27 T cell receptor beta chains reported below all come from one sample, sequenced in a study of T cell responses to AZD1222 COVID-19 vaccine. Some clones are missing from TCRdb's copy, which holds only in-frame ones; the method was immunoSEQ multiplex PCR. The sample has 150,000 or so clones, over 75% seen once; the top ten hold around 20%. The material sequenced was peripheral blood, taken on day 0 of AZD1222 vaccination. These receptors were obtained from an adult in good health.

J is TRBJ1-6 and V is TRBV7-9, with TRBD1 identical over 9 bases. The J segment lost 6 bases and the V segment lost 3 bases, leaving 6 bases of the junction unmatched. Germline CDR1 SEHNR, CDR2 FQNEAQ (reference sequence). CDR3 length equals 16 residues. CDR3 residues: CASSFGQGQGNSPLHF. Here the CDR3 DNA reads TGTGCCAGCAGCTTTGGACAGGGGCAGGGTAATTCACCCCTCCACTTT.

The rearrangement uses TRBV20-1 and TRBJ1-1, with a weak D call TRBD1 (6 bases). CDR1 and CDR2 (germline): DFQATT, SNEGSKA (reference sequence). The CDR3 contains 15 residues. The V end was cut by 3 bases, the J end by 4 bases, with 18 bases between. The CDR3 DNA is TGCAGTGCTAGTAATGTGGCAGGGGATGGCACTGAAGCTTTCTTT. Its protein is CSASNVAGDGTEAFF.

The V call is TRBV27, the J call TRBJ1-1; D is perhaps TRBD1 (5 bases). The germline gives CDR1 MNHEY, CDR2 SMNVEV (reference sequence). V was pared by 5 bases and J by 7 bases, with 17 bases between. This CDR3 region has 14 residues. In DNA, the CDR3 is TGTGCCAGCAGTATCCTTGACGGGACGGATGAAGCTTTCTTT. This codes for CASSILDGTDEAFF.

The CDR3 DNA reads as TGCGCCAGCAGTGAAGGGAACAACCTCGCAGATACGCAGTATTTT. This sequence encodes CASSEGNNLADTQYF. The chain couples TRBV5-1 to TRBJ2-3; D ambiguous. The CDR3 sequence is 15 residues long. Looked up from germline, CDR1 is SGHRS and CDR2 is YFSETQ. V gave up 5 bases and J gave up 4 bases, with 17 bases separating them. Together with reference TRBV5-1 and TRBJ2-3, the CDR3 gives the full variable domain: KAGVTQTPRYLIKTRGQQVTLSCSPISGHRSVSWYQQTPGQGLQFLFEYFSETQRNKGNFPGRFSGRQFSNSRSEMNVSTLELGDSALYLCASSEGNNLADTQYFGPGTRLTVL.

This chain uses TRBV9 with TRBJ1-1; D is ambiguous. Germline V gene data show CDR1 as SGDLS and CDR2 as YYNGEE. The CDR3 loop spans 15 amino acids. The ends were cut back, 0 bases at V and 1 base at J, with 10 bases in the middle. CDR3 loop: CASSVAGRTNTEAFF. Here the CDR3 DNA reads TGTGCCAGCAGCGTAGCGGGCAGAACGAACACTGAAGCTTTCTTT.

The chain links TRBV6-5 to TRBJ2-5; D may correspond to TRBD1 or TRBD2 (7 bases each). V shed 0 bases and J shed 7 bases, with 18 bases lying between them. The CDR3 is made up of 16 amino acids. The V gene's germline CDR1 is MNHEY and CDR2 SVGAGI. CDR3 sequence reads: CASSYSTGGQSRTQYF. For the CDR3, the DNA is TGTGCCAGCAGTTACTCGACGGGGGGACAGAGCCGGACCCAGTACTTC.

This clone was counted between two and nine times. One end of the junction fails to match germline, which may point to a read error. The V and J genes are TRBV5-1 and TRBJ2-2; a weak D match, TRBD2 (6 bases). The length of the CDR3 is 13 residues. Germline V gives CDR1 SGHRS, CDR2 YFSETQ. The CDR3 DNA reads as TGCGCCAGCAGATTGGGGGAGGCCGGGGAGCTGTTTTTT. This sequence encodes CASRLGEAGELFF.

This clone was detected only once. This chain links TRBV25-1 with TRBJ1-4; D perhaps matches TRBD1 (5 bases). There are 14 residues in the CDR3. Germline V gives CDR1 MGHDK, CDR2 SYGVNS. Trimming left V 3 bases short and J 4 bases short, with 9 bases between. DNA for the CDR3: TGTGCCAGCAGTGAGAGGGGTGGTAATGAAAAACTGTTTTTT. It specifies CASSERGGNEKLFF.

A single count supports this clone. The genes are TRBV18 and TRBJ1-1; no firm D call. Per germline, CDR1 KGHSH and CDR2 LQKENI. The CDR3 runs 15 residues. V was shortened by 5 bases and J by 4 bases, with 17 bases between the two germline ends. Here the CDR3 reads CASSSILKKGTEAFF. The DNA for the CDR3 is TGTGCCAGCTCATCCATCCTAAAGAAGGGCACTGAAGCTTTCTTT.

This sequence joins TRBV11-2 and TRBJ1-2, with D perhaps matching TRBD1 (5 bases). Germline loops: CDR1 SGHAT, CDR2 FQNNGV. Trimming stripped 1 base from V and 5 bases from J, with 11 bases between. There are 14 residues in the CDR3. As DNA, the CDR3 is TGTGCCAGCAGCTTAGCAGGGATGGCTTATGGCTACACCTTC. It codes for CASSLAGMAYGYTF.

This chain joins TRBV5-1 and TRBJ2-2; D is possibly TRBD2 (5 bases). This CDR3 spans 16 amino acids. Germline V CDR1 and CDR2: SGHRS, YFSETQ. V lost 6 bases, J lost 1 base, and 16 bases lay in between. This chain's CDR3 is CASTRGSGGNTGELFF. The CDR3 region has the DNA TGCGCCAGCACCCGAGGATCAGGAGGGAACACCGGGGAGCTGTTTTTT. Drawing the rest from reference TRBV5-1 and TRBJ2-2, the complete variable domain is KAGVTQTPRYLIKTRGQQVTLSCSPISGHRSVSWYQQTPGQGLQFLFEYFSETQRNKGNFPGRFSGRQFSNSRSEMNVSTLELGDSALYLCASTRGSGGNTGELFFGEGSRLTVL.

This clone was detected once. The V call is TRBV18, the J call TRBJ2-5, with D perhaps matching TRBD2 (5 bases). In germline, CDR1 is KGHSH, CDR2 LQKENI. This CDR3 comprises 13 residues. V lost 3 bases and J 5 bases, leaving 10 bases between the germline ends. CDR3 nucleotide sequence: TGTGCCAGCTCACCTAGCGAGGTTGAGACCCAGTACTTC. Translating it yields CASSPSEVETQYF.

The CDR3 spells CASSLGLGYNEKLFF. CDR3 sequence (DNA): TGTGCCAGCAGCTTAGGGTTGGGGTACAATGAAAAACTGTTTTTT. The V call is TRBV7-2, the J call TRBJ1-4; D gene unclear. The germline CDR1 and CDR2 sequences are SGHTA and FQGNSA. This CDR3 is 15 amino acids long. Trimming shortened V by 1 base and J by 5 bases, and 11 bases separated the two germline ends. The whole variable domain, filled in from reference TRBV7-2 and TRBJ1-4, reads GAGVSQSPSNKVTEKGKDVELRCDPISGHTALYWYRQSLGQGLEFLIYFQGNSAPDKSGLPSDRFSAERTGGSVSTLTIQRTQQEDSAVYLCASSLGLGYNEKLFFGSGTQLSVL.

Judged by abundance, this clone is medium-sized. V is TRBV2 and J is TRBJ1-2; D is possibly TRBD1 (6 bases). CDR3 length: 13 residues. The V end was cut by 2 bases, the J end by 7 bases, with 11 bases between. CDR1 and CDR2 from the germline V gene are SNHLY and FYNNEI. The chain's CDR3 is CASSERGVAGYTF. In DNA, the CDR3 is TGTGCCAGCAGTGAAAGGGGGGTGGCTGGCTACACCTTC.

The genes are TRBV5-1 and TRBJ1-1; TRBD1 matches at 9 bases. Germline values: CDR1 SGHRS, CDR2 YFSETQ. J gave up 4 bases and V 0 bases, and 4 bases lay outside the gene matches. The CDR3 consists of 15 residues. CDR3 residues: CASSLGQGEGTEAFF. Here the CDR3 DNA reads TGCGCCAGCAGCTTGGGACAGGGGGAGGGCACTGAAGCTTTCTTT.

This clone appeared once. J is TRBJ2-2 and V is TRBV2, with 8 positions matching TRBD1. Trimming removed 10 bases from V and 5 bases from J; junction bases left unmatched: 15. From germline, CDR1 is SNHLY and CDR2 FYNNEI. The CDR3 sequence is 16 residues long. In DNA, the CDR3 is TGTGCCACCGCCCCTACAGGGGGAGGATGGACCGGGGAGCTGTTTTTT. It is translated as CATAPTGGGWTGELFF.

CDR3 in amino acids: CASSSTWGYEQYF. The DNA of the CDR3 is TGTGCCAGTAGCTCAACCTGGGGCTACGAGCAGTACTTC. The chain combines TRBV19 with TRBJ2-7; no firm D call. V was cut by 6 bases and J by 3 bases, with 12 bases left in between. The V gene's germline CDR1 is LNHDA and CDR2 SQIVND (reference sequence). This CDR3 comprises 13 residues.

This chain links TRBV5-1 with TRBJ1-2; a weak D match, TRBD1 (6 bases). Germline values: CDR1 SGHRS, CDR2 YFSETQ. The CDR3 is 14 residues long. Deletions cut 4 bases from V and 10 bases from J, with 20 bases between. The DNA for the CDR3 is TGCGCCAGCAGCGCTGATGGGGGGCCTATTTTCTACACCTTC. It specifies CASSADGGPIFYTF.

The chain carries TRBV25-1 and TRBJ2-7; TRBD2 matches at 7 bases. Germline assignment: CDR1 MGHDK and CDR2 SYGVNS. Unmatched junction bases numbered 2, after V lost 5 bases and J lost 4 bases. The CDR3 is made up of 12 amino acids. This CDR3 reads CASSKAGYEQYF. For the CDR3, the DNA is TGTGCCAGCAGTAAAGCGGGGTACGAGCAGTACTTC.

In regard to this clone: Other nucleotide sequences from this sample produce the same CDR3. The chain recombines TRBV28 with TRBJ2-3; D perhaps matches TRBD1 (6 bases). Between the trimmed V and J ends, which lost 3 bases and 4 bases, there was a span of 8 bases. This CDR3 spans 13 amino acids. Germline-derived CDR1 and CDR2 are MDHEN and SYDVKM. The CDR3 loop is CASSLQGSDTQYF. CDR3 bases: TGTGCCAGCAGTTTGCAGGGGTCAGATACGCAGTATTTT. Full variable domain (remainder filled in from reference TRBV28 and TRBJ2-3): DVKVTQSSRYLVKRTGEKVFLECVQDMDHENMFWYRQDPGLGLRLIYFSYDVKMKEKGDIPEGYSVSREKKERFSLILESASTNQTSMYLCASSLQGSDTQYFGPGTRLTVL.

The rearrangement links TRBV19 to TRBJ1-1; possibly TRBD1 for D (6 bases). Germline V gives CDR1 LNHDA, CDR2 SQIVND (reference sequence). The CDR3 contains 14 residues. V gave up 7 bases and J gave up 5 bases, with 17 bases separating them. The CDR3 region has the DNA TGTGCCAGTACCCTCGGGGGCGGGGGGACTGAAGCTTTCTTT. Encoded protein: CASTLGGGGTEAFF.

This clone was picked up one time. This chain links TRBV20-1 with TRBJ2-1; possible D gene TRBD2, 6 bases. The CDR3 loop spans 11 amino acids. CDR1 and CDR2 (germline): DFQATT, SNEGSKA (reference sequence). V gave up 6 bases and J gave up 12 bases, with 15 bases separating them. The CDR3 here is CSAGSGERQFF. CDR3 in DNA: TGCAGTGCAGGGTCGGGAGAGAGGCAGTTCTTC.

The chain has TRBV28 and TRBJ2-7, with 7 bases fitting TRBD1. V lost 5 bases and J lost 0; bases outside the gene matches: 7. CDR1 and CDR2 (germline): MDHEN, SYDVKM. The CDR3 length is 15 residues. CDR3 coding DNA: TGTGCCAGCAGTGTTCCCGGGACAGTCTCCTACGAGCAGTACTTC. Amino acid sequence: CASSVPGTVSYEQYF. Together with reference TRBV28 and TRBJ2-7, the CDR3 gives the full variable domain: DVKVTQSSRYLVKRTGEKVFLECVQDMDHENMFWYRQDPGLGLRLIYFSYDVKMKEKGDIPEGYSVSREKKERFSLILESASTNQTSMYLCASSVPGTVSYEQYFGPGTRLTVT.

This sequence joins TRBV29-1 and TRBJ2-7; D not resolved. V gave up 4 bases and J gave up 4 bases, with 11 bases separating them. This CDR3 has 12 amino acids. In germline, CDR1 is SQVTM, CDR2 ANQGSEA. CDR3 nucleotides: TGCAGCGTTGGGGATTGGAAGTACGAGCAGTACTTC. Translating gives CSVGDWKYEQYF.

This clone was seen once. The V and J genes are TRBV11-2 and TRBJ1-6; perhaps TRBD1 as D (6 bases). This CDR3 contains 14 residues. Trimming took off 5 bases at V and 8 bases at J, with 13 bases between the two ends. From germline, CDR1 is SGHAT and CDR2 FQNNGV. Here the CDR3 reads CASSTRGMDSPLHF. CDR3 DNA sequence: TGTGCCAGCAGCACCAGGGGAATGGATTCACCCCTCCACTTT.

This sequence joins TRBV20-1 and TRBJ2-3; 9 bases fit TRBD2. Looked up from germline, CDR1 is DFQATT and CDR2 is SNEGSKA (reference sequence). The V gene end was trimmed by 3 bases and the J gene end by 3 bases; junction bases not matched to a gene: 10. CDR3 length equals 16 residues. The CDR3 DNA is TGCAGTGCTAGTATAGCGGGGGCTAGGGGGACAGATACGCAGTATTTT. Translation gives CSASIAGARGTDTQYF.

This sequence joins TRBV19 and TRBJ1-2, with TRBD1 identical over 7 bases. The CDR3 is made up of 17 amino acids. The germline gives CDR1 LNHDA, CDR2 SQIVND (reference sequence). V shed 5 bases, J shed 6 bases, and the junction held 18 bases outside the gene matches. The DNA of the CDR3 is TGTGCCAGTAGTCCGAATAGGGGGCCTAAGGGCATACATGGCTACACCTTC. It codes for CASSPNRGPKGIHGYTF.